This TCR beta chain comes out of a study of OX40 agonist ivuxolimab in advanced cancers. Study-wide context: Ivuxolimab was a fully human IgG2 agonistic monoclonal antibody targeting the costimulatory receptor OX40 (CD134). Intravenous ivuxolimab was administered to patients every 2 weeks at six dose levels: 0.01, 0.1, 0.3, 1.5, 3 and 10 mg/kg. Of the 50 or so patients in dose escalation, some 20 had hepatocellular carcinoma, about 15 had melanoma, 9 had renal cell carcinoma and 9 had head and neck cancer. In the dose-escalation cohort, more than 75% of patients were male, and the mean age was around 60 years, with a range of about 23 to 90. Prior anti-PD-1, anti-PD-L1 or anti-CTLA-4 therapy was permitted, and checkpoint inhibitors had been received by less than 45% of dose-escalation patients. Three dose-escalation patients achieved partial responses, one with hepatocellular carcinoma and two with cutaneous melanoma. Peripheral TCRbeta sequencing aimed to test whether ivuxolimab altered TCR sequence diversity and caused clonal T-cell expansion. The paper describes the monotherapy dose-escalation part (N of about 52 patients) of the phase I trial of ivuxolimab.

To sequence the TCRbeta CDR3 region, genomic DNA was isolated from the sorted cells. The immunoSEQ Assay was used for sequencing of TCRbeta CDR3 regions. As stored in TCRdb, this immuneACCESS dataset retains in-frame rearrangements with V and J assigned. A fraction of the clones does not appear; measured against another copy, unresolved V genes explain less than half of the discrepancy, and the remainder lacks a known reason. The sample profile shows about 95,000 clones; 89% of them were found once. The ten largest clones represent around 0.34% of the sample. Patients with a history of autoimmune disease or receiving systemic immunosuppression were excluded from the trial. Peripheral blood for TCR sequencing was collected from all dose cohorts at baseline, on cycle 4 day 1, and on cycle 7 day 1. The samples were taken from a phase I, first-in-human, multicenter, open-label dose-escalation trial of ivuxolimab. The trial enrolled adults with locally advanced or metastatic head and neck squamous cell, hepatocellular, melanoma or renal cell carcinoma. Before TCR sequencing, CD4+ T cells and CD8+ T cells were sorted from peripheral blood as separate populations.

Of note for this clone: Its antigen has not been determined. Per-base quality was not reported, and no clone a single base away is much larger than it.

There are 18 amino acids in the CDR3, from cysteine to phenylalanine inclusive. Only CDR3 DNA remains: 54 bases, in frame from the first base. Here V drops 3 bases and J drops 4 bases, and the junction holds 16 bases not matched to any gene. Per the germline V gene, MDHEN is the CDR1 and SYDVKM is the CDR2. The research as a whole found: Low levels of normalized T-cell clonal expansion were also shown by some nonresponding patients. After ivuxolimab, expanded clones were on average more numerous among CD8+ T cells than among CD4+ T cells. At doses from 0.1 to 3.0 mg/kg, clonal expansion was seen in both CD4+ and CD8+ blood T cells between baseline and week 6. The antigen specificity of the clonally expanded peripheral T cells was not determined. In partial responders in the 0.1-3.0 mg/kg groups, normalized peripheral clonal expansion was found to be among the lowest, especially among CD8+ T cells.

The chain uses TRBV28 and TRBJ1-1; 8 bases in the junction line up with TRBD1. Sequenced here: CD4+ or CD8+ T cells sorted from blood, sampled in a trial of the OX40 agonist ivuxolimab. This TCR was recovered from an adult with an advanced solid tumor such as melanoma, head and neck, liver or kidney cancer. The DNA reads as follows: TGTGCCAGCAGTTTGTCAGGGCCAGGGGGCCTGAAGAGCACTGAAGCTTTCTTT. The translation is CASSLSGPGGLKSTEAFF.